The TCR beta chain under discussion was sequenced for a study of blood T cells in healthy people across ages. Sample-barcoded 5' priming and a J-beta primer mix drove a second PCR of roughly 6 to 12 cycles. TCRdb independently ran MiXCR on the 5' RACE reads; one entry per CDR3 protein. The sample consists of under 2,000,000 distinct CDR3 sequences, about 50% of them appearing once. The clonotype was recovered from a woman aged 40 to 50 in good health. Sample: blood.

CDR3 loop: CASSLALGGSEQYF. The CDR3 bases are TGTGCCAGCAGCTTAGCGCTCGGGGGAAGCGAGCAGTACTTC. This chain joins TRBV7-2 and TRBJ2-5; D possibly corresponds to TRBD2 (6 bases). The J call is uncertain, as TRBJ2-7 better fits the DNA end. Per germline, CDR1 SGHTA and CDR2 FQGNSA. The CDR3 extends over 14 amino acids.